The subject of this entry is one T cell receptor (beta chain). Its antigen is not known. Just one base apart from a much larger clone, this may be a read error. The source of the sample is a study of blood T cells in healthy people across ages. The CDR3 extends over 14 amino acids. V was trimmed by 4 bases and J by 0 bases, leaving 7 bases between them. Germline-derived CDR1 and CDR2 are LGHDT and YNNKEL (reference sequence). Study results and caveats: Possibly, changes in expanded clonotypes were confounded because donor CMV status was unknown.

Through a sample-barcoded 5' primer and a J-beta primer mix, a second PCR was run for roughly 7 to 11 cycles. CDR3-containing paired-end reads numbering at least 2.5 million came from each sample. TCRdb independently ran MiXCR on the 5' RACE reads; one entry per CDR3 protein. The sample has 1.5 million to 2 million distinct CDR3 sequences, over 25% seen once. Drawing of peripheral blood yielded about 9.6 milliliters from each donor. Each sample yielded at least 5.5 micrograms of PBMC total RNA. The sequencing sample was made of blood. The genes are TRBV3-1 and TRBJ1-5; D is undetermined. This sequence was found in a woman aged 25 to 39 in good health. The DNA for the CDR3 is TGTGCCAGCAGCCGGGAGAATAGCAATCAGCCCCAGCATTTT. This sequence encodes CASSRENSNQPQHF.